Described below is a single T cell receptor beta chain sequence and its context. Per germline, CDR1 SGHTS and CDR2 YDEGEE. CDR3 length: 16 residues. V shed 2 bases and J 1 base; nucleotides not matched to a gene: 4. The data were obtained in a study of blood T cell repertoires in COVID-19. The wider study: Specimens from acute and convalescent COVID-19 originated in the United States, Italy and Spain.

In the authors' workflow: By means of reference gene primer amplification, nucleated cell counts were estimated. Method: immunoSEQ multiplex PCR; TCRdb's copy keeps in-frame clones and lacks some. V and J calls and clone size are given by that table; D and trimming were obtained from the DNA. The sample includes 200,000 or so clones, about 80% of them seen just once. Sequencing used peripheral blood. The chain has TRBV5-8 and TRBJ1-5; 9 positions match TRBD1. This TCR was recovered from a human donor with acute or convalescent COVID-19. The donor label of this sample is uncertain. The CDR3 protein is CASSLQGARSNQPQHF. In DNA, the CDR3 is TGTGCCAGCAGCTTACAGGGGGCGAGAAGCAATCAGCCCCAGCATTTT.